The TCR beta chain described here comes from a study of T cells in Graves' hyperthyroidism and ophthalmopathy. This clonotype was counted a few times. The PBMCs studied were ones that came from 10 ml fresh peripheral blood. The source material, RNA transcripts, was used to amplify TCR beta CDR3 regions. The primer set for the first-round RT-PCR of the TCR CDR3 was HTBI. TCRdb reanalysed the multiplex PCR reads using MiXCR and keeps one entry per CDR3 protein. The sample shows around 620,000 distinct CDR3 sequences, 13% to 15% of them seen only once. V lost 10 bases and J 8 bases, leaving 11 bases between the germline ends. Germline V gives CDR1 SEHNR, CDR2 FQNEAQ (reference sequence). The CDR3 has 11 amino acids.

The sequence derives from a woman aged 18-30 years with Graves' ophthalmopathy. The J gene is TRBJ1-4, the V gene TRBV7-9; TRBD1 is a possible D gene (5 bases). Specimen: blood. The CDR3 spells CATRDGEKLFF. CDR3 DNA sequence: TGTGCCACCCGGGACGGGGAAAAACTGTTTTTT.